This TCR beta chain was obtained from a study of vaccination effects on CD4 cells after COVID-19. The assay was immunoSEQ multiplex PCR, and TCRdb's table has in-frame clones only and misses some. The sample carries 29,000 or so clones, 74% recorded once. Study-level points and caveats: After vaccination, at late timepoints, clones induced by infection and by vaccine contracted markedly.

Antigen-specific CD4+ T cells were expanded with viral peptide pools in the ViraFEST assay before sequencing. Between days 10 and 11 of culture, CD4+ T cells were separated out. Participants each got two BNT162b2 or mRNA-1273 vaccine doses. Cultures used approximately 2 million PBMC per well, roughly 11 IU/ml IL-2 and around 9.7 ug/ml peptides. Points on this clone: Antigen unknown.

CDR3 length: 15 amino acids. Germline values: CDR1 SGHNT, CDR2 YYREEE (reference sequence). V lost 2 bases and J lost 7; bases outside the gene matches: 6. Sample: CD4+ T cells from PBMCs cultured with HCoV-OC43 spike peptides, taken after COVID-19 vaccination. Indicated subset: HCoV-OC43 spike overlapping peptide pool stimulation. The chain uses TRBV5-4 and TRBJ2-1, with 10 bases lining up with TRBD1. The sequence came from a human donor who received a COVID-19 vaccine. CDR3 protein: CASSFDRGRFNEQFF. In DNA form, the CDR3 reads TGTGCCAGCAGCTTCGACAGGGGGCGGTTTAATGAGCAGTTCTTC.